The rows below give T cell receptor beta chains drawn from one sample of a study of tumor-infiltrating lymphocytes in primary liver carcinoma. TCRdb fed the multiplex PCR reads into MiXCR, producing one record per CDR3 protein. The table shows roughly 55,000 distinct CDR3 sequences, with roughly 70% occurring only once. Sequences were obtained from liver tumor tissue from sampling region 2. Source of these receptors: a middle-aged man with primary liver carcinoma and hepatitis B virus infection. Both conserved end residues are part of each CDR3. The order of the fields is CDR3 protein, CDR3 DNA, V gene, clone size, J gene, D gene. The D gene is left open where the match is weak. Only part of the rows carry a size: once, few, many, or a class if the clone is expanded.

CDR3: CASSTDDLLAGGPRTDTQYF; DNA: TGTGCCAGCAGCACCGACGACCTTTTAGCGGGAGGGCCAAGAACAGATACGCAGTATTTT; V: TRBV7-9; size: few; J: TRBJ2-3; D: TRBD2
CDR3: CSAAYDAKNIQYF; DNA: TGCAGCGCAGCGTATGACGCCAAAAACATTCAGTACTTC; V: TRBV20-1; size: .; J: TRBJ2-4; D: .
CDR3: CAISPTGTSGSGDTQYF; DNA: TGTGCCATCAGCCCGACCGGGACTAGCGGGAGTGGAGATACGCAGTATTTT; V: TRBV5-5; size: .; J: TRBJ2-3; D: TRBD2
CDR3: CASGQSLVEPLYEQYF; DNA: TGCGCCAGCGGCCAATCCCTAGTGGAGCCACTATACGAGCAGTACTTC; V: TRBV4-1; size: .; J: TRBJ2-7; D: .
CDR3: CASSLTGGEEQYF; DNA: TGTGCCAGCAGCTTGACCGGCGGAGAGGAGCAGTACTTC; V: TRBV5-6; size: once; J: TRBJ2-7; D: .
CDR3: CASSPAGLALNNEQFF; DNA: TGCGCCAGCAGCCCTGCGGGACTAGCGCTGAACAATGAGCAGTTCTTC; V: TRBV4-3; size: medium-sized; J: TRBJ2-1; D: TRBD2
CDR3: CSVALGIGGYNEQFF; DNA: TGCAGCGTGGCCCTTGGGATAGGGGGCTACAATGAGCAGTTCTTC; V: TRBV29-1; size: .; J: TRBJ2-1; D: .
CDR3: CASSRTSGVNTGELLF; DNA: TGTGCTAGCAGCCGTACTAGCGGGGTAAACACCGGGGAGTTGTTATTT; V: TRBV11-2; size: few; J: TRBJ2-2; D: TRBD2
CDR3: CANSKGRDNEQFF; DNA: TGTGCCAACAGCAAAGGACGGGACAATGAGCAGTTCTTC; V: TRBV21-1; size: .; J: TRBJ2-1; D: .
CDR3: CASSLATGVRRLSDTQYF; DNA: TGTGCCAGCAGCTTAGCCACTGGCGTGAGGAGACTGTCAGATACGCAGTATTTT; V: TRBV11-2; size: .; J: TRBJ2-3; D: .
CDR3: CAGSLDKAVKYF; DNA: TGTGCCGGCAGCTTGGACAAGGCCGTCAAATACTTC; V: TRBV5-4; size: few; J: TRBJ2-5; D: .
CDR3: CASLLDGGTSSYEQYF; DNA: TGTGCCAGTCTTTTGGATGGCGGAACAAGCTCCTACGAGCAGTACTTC; V: TRBV6-6; size: many; J: TRBJ2-7; D: .
CDR3: CASGLVLGQGKTGELFF; DNA: TGTGCTAGTGGTTTGGTACTCGGGCAGGGGAAAACCGGGGAGCTGTTTTTT; V: TRBV12-5; size: many; J: TRBJ2-2; D: .
CDR3: CAITKRSGLAGEFSYEQYF; DNA: TGTGCCATCACCAAACGATCTGGACTAGCGGGAGAGTTCTCATACGAGCAGTACTTC; V: TRBV10-3; size: few; J: TRBJ2-7; D: TRBD2
CDR3: CTSGLSYEQYF; DNA: TGTACCAGCGGCTTATCCTACGAGCAGTACTTC; V: TRBV7-8; size: .; J: TRBJ2-7; D: .
CDR3: CASSQHSAPVAQHF; DNA: TGCGCCAGTAGCCAACACAGCGCGCCCGTGGCCCAGCATTTT; V: TRBV4-1; size: .; J: TRBJ1-5; D: .
CDR3: CASSLGQGPYEQYF; DNA: TGTGCCAGCAGCCTCGGACAGGGTCCCTACGAGCAGTACTTC; V: TRBV9; size: many; J: TRBJ2-7; D: TRBD1
CDR3: CASSQTPDVGKETQYF; DNA: TGTGCCAGCAGCCAAACTCCTGATGTGGGGAAAGAGACCCAATACTTC; V: TRBV11-2; size: .; J: TRBJ2-5; D: .
CDR3: CGSKTQGGTNEKLFF; DNA: TGTGGCAGCAAGACTCAAGGAGGAACAAATGAAAAACTGTTTTTT; V: TRBV11-2; size: .; J: TRBJ1-4; D: .
CDR3: CASSLHPQPWTGMNTEAFF; DNA: TGTGCCAGCAGCTTACACCCCCAACCCTGGACAGGCATGAACACTGAAGCTTTCTTT; V: TRBV13; size: .; J: TRBJ1-1; D: TRBD1
CDR3: CSVVLTGGRFSQETQYF; DNA: TGCAGCGTTGTACTAACGGGAGGCCGCTTCAGCCAAGAGACCCAGTACTTC; V: TRBV29-1; size: .; J: TRBJ2-5; D: TRBD2
CDR3: CASSHGLCNGQFF; DNA: TGTGCCAGCAGCCACGGCTTATGCAATGGGCAGTTCTTC; V: TRBV11-1; size: .; J: TRBJ2-1; D: .
CDR3: CAGSKGAEEIQYF; DNA: TGCGCCGGCAGTAAGGGCGCAGAAGAGATCCAGTACTTC; V: TRBV11-2; size: .; J: TRBJ2-5; D: .
CDR3: CASNGTIYNEQFF; DNA: TGTGCCAGCAATGGAACAATCTACAATGAGCAGTTCTTC; V: TRBV25-1; size: .; J: TRBJ2-1; D: .
CDR3: CASSRQGPYEQYF; DNA: TGTGCCAGCAGCAGACAGGGGCCCTACGAGCAGTACTTC; V: TRBV14; size: .; J: TRBJ2-7; D: TRBD1
CDR3: CASSTPRFNTETFF; DNA: TGTGCCAGCAGTACACCAAGGTTTAACACTGAAACTTTCTTT; V: TRBV6-5; size: .; J: TRBJ1-1; D: .
CDR3: CGVGQGELFF; DNA: TGCGGCGTGGGGCAGGGGGAGCTGTTTTTT; V: TRBV29-1; size: .; J: TRBJ2-2; D: .
CDR3: CASSMEHGYNEQFF; DNA: TGTGCCAGCAGCATGGAACATGGCTACAATGAGCAGTTCTTC; V: TRBV5-4; size: .; J: TRBJ2-1; D: .
CDR3: CASSSLPLSGGTDTQYF; DNA: TGTGCCAGCAGTTCACTCCCCCTAAGCGGGGGGACAGATACGCAGTATTTT; V: TRBV6-5; size: many; J: TRBJ2-3; D: TRBD2
CDR3: CAIGLAAYSEQFF; DNA: TGTGCCATCGGCTTAGCGGCATACAGTGAGCAGTTCTTC; V: TRBV12-3/TRBV12-4; size: .; J: TRBJ2-1; D: .
CDR3: CASSIFYRQDQETQYF; DNA: TGTGCCAGCAGTATATTCTACCGACAGGACCAAGAGACCCAGTACTTC; V: TRBV28; size: .; J: TRBJ2-5; D: .
CDR3: CASSYTVNTGELFF; DNA: TGTGCCAGCAGTTACACAGTTAACACCGGGGAGCTGTTTTTT; V: TRBV6-2/TRBV6-3; size: many; J: TRBJ2-2; D: .
CDR3: CVGSLRWTGENEQYF; DNA: TGTGTCGGCAGCTTACGTTGGACAGGGGAAAACGAGCAGTACTTC; V: TRBV11-2; size: .; J: TRBJ2-7; D: TRBD1
CDR3: CASSQDQGRNPSREQFF; DNA: TGCGCCAGCAGCCAAGATCAAGGCAGGAACCCCTCTCGTGAGCAGTTCTTC; V: TRBV4-1; size: few; J: TRBJ2-1; D: .
CDR3: CASGQTPGGRKETQYF; DNA: TGTGCCAGCGGCCAAACTCCTGGTGGGAGGAAGGAGACCCAGTACTTC; V: TRBV11-2; size: .; J: TRBJ2-5; D: .
CDR3: CASRPLGPGYEQYF; DNA: TGTGCCAGCAGACCCCTCGGGCCAGGGTACGAGCAGTACTTC; V: TRBV6-5; size: few; J: TRBJ2-7; D: .
CDR3: CSVSLDGYYYGYTF; DNA: TGCAGCGTTTCACTTGACGGGTACTACTATGGCTACACCTTC; V: TRBV29-1; size: many; J: TRBJ1-2; D: .
CDR3: CTSSLTSGGSGETQYF; DNA: TGTACCAGCAGCTTAACATCAGGGGGCTCGGGGGAGACTCAGTACTTC; V: TRBV11-2; size: .; J: TRBJ2-5; D: TRBD1
CDR3: CASSLDFGTPSSYEQYF; DNA: TGTGCCAGCAGCTTAGACTTCGGGACACCCAGCTCCTACGAGCAGTACTTC; V: TRBV11-2; size: many; J: TRBJ2-7; D: .
CDR3: CASNSNGMSRLFNKQFF; DNA: TGTGCCAGCAACTCGAACGGGATGAGCAGGTTGTTTAATAAGCAGTTCTTC; V: TRBV11-1; size: .; J: TRBJ2-1; D: .
CDR3: CARSQVALLVGTTDTQYF; DNA: TGTGCCAGGAGCCAAGTGGCGCTTCTAGTGGGAACGACAGATACGCAGTATTTT; V: TRBV4-2; size: once; J: TRBJ2-3; D: .
CDR3: CASSAASEYNEQFF; DNA: TGTGCCAGCTCCGCCGCTTCTGAGTACAATGAGCAGTTCTTC; V: TRBV6-1; size: few; J: TRBJ2-1; D: .
CDR3: CASSLDEGHSEQYF; DNA: TGTGCCAGCAGCCTTGACGAGGGCCATAGCGAGCAATACTTC; V: TRBV5-4; size: few; J: TRBJ2-7; D: .
CDR3: CASSPHSSGSLNTRYF; DNA: TGTGCCAGCAGTCCCCATTCAAGCGGGAGTCTTAATACGCGGTATTTT; V: TRBV6-2/TRBV6-3; size: .; J: TRBJ2-3; D: TRBD2
CDR3: CAIIQTIVLAGVTDTQYF; DNA: TGCGCCATCATCCAGACCATTGTCCTAGCGGGAGTCACCGATACGCAATATTTT; V: TRBV4-1; size: once; J: TRBJ2-3; D: TRBD2
CDR3: CASSEISYSNQPHHF; DNA: TGCGCCAGCAGTGAGATCTCCTATAGCAATCAGCCCCATCATTTT; V: TRBV6-1; size: .; J: TRBJ1-5; D: .
CDR3: CASSQGLAGTQETHYF; DNA: TGTGCCAGCAGTCAGGGACTAGCGGGGACCCAAGAGACTCACTACTTC; V: TRBV4-2; size: .; J: TRBJ2-5; D: TRBD2
CDR3: CASSYEVPYEQNF; DNA: TGTGCCAGTAGTTACGAGGTACCCTACGAACAGAACTTC; V: TRBV6-2/TRBV6-3; size: .; J: TRBJ2-7; D: .